The clone carrying this T cell receptor beta chain has ten or more counts. Antigen unknown. A universal primer site was incorporated via template switching, and the cDNA contained unique molecular identifiers. In TCRdb, the 5' RACE reads were re-called with MiXCR into one record per CDR3 protein. The repertoire holds approximately 220,000 distinct CDR3 sequences, with 6% to 8.5% as singletons. The ends were cut back, 3 bases at V and 4 bases at J, with 7 bases in the middle. The CDR3 totals 13 residues. Germline V lookup: CDR1 SNHLY, CDR2 FYNNEI. Every sampled donor was Caucasian and healthy. These data originate in a study of identical twins. General study findings and limits: Excess sharing by twins proved weaker in beta out-of-frame sequences.

The same sample was also used in a study of yellow fever vaccine responses in identical twins. As reported in that work: Twins' vaccine T cell response reportedly gave the appearance of partial convergence and partial personalization.

The TCR comes from a woman in her late teens or twenties in good health. Sequencing was carried out using CD8+ T cells sorted from blood. The chain recombines TRBV2 with TRBJ2-1, with D unresolved. This chain's CDR3 is CASSEGIYNEQFF. CDR3 in DNA: TGTGCCAGCAGTGAGGGCATTTACAATGAGCAGTTCTTC.